This passage covers 15 T cell receptor beta chains from one sample sequenced in a study of blood T cell repertoires in COVID-19. Assay used: immunoSEQ multiplex PCR; TCRdb lists only in-frame clones, some missing. The sample includes 60,000 to 85,000 clones, around 67% of them seen just once. Sample: peripheral blood. The receptors originated from a human donor with acute or convalescent COVID-19. The donor label of this sample is uncertain.

V and J are TRBV6-5 and TRBJ1-6; no clear D gene. CDR1 and CDR2 from the germline V gene are MNHEY and SVGAGI. V lost 6 bases to trimming and J lost 4 bases, with 10 bases between them. The CDR3 totals 14 residues. CDR3 sequence (DNA): TGTGCCAGCAGCCGCAACCAGTATAATTCACCCCTCCACTTT. Translated, it gives CASSRNQYNSPLHF.

This clone turned up a few times. V is TRBV7-9 and J is TRBJ2-2; D gene uncertain. The CDR3 totals 13 residues. Between the trimmed V and J ends, which lost 4 bases and 5 bases, there was a span of 8 bases. Looked up from germline, CDR1 is SEHNR and CDR2 is FQNEAQ (reference sequence). CDR3 DNA: TGTGCCAGCAGCTCCCAAACAACCGGGGAGCTGTTTTTT. This codes for CASSSQTTGELFF.

This clone was found a few times. In the same sample, other DNA sequences code for this CDR3. This chain connects TRBV18 to TRBJ1-5; D might be TRBD1 (5 bases). The CDR3 is 14 residues long. V lost 2 bases to trimming and J lost 0 bases, with 5 bases between them. The germline gives CDR1 KGHSH, CDR2 LQKENI. The CDR3 sequence is CASSPDSSNQPQHF. In DNA form, the CDR3 reads TGTGCCAGCTCACCAGACAGTAGCAATCAGCCCCAGCATTTT. Based on the CDR3 plus reference TRBV18 and TRBJ1-5, the full variable domain is NAGVMQNPRHLVRRRGQEARLRCSPMKGHSHVYWYRQLPEEGLKFMVYLQKENIIDESGMPKERFSAEFPKEGPSILRIQQVVRGDSAAYFCASSPDSSNQPQHFGDGTRLSIL.

The sample holds a few counts of this clone. This chain uses TRBV5-6 with TRBJ1-2, with 8 bases identical to TRBD1. CDR3 length equals 15 residues. With V trimmed by 4 bases and J by 0 bases, 5 bases remained unmatched. Germline assignment: CDR1 SGHDT and CDR2 YYEEEE. CDR3 region: CASSKRTGPNYGYTF. CDR3 nucleotides: TGTGCCAGCAGCAAAAGGACAGGGCCTAACTATGGCTACACCTTC.

This clone has only a few counts. The CDR3 region has the DNA TGTGCCAGCAGCTTCGGGGGGGCAGGAGGCGAGCAGTACGTC. Protein product: CASSFGGAGGEQYV. The chain combines TRBV5-5 with TRBJ2-7, with TRBD2 matching 8 bases. V lost 2 bases to trimming and J lost 6 bases; unmatched junction nucleotides: 7. The V gene's germline CDR1 is SGHKS and CDR2 YYEKEE (reference sequence). There are 14 residues in the CDR3.

This clone has just a few counts. V gene TRBV6-5 combines with J gene TRBJ1-6; 8 bases are a match to TRBD1. CDR3 length equals 15 residues. Germline CDR1 MNHEY, CDR2 SVGAGI. The junction had 7 bases not matched to a gene; V was cut back by 6 bases and J by 6 bases. The CDR3 region has the DNA TGTGCCAGCAGAACGACAGGGGTTAGTAATTCACCCCTCCACTTT. It is translated as CASRTTGVSNSPLHF.

This clone was seen once. The chain uses TRBV7-9 and TRBJ2-3; 7 bases are shared with TRBD2. Trimming at V came to 0 bases and at J to 2 bases, leaving 14 bases not matched to a gene. This CDR3 contains 19 residues. The V gene's germline CDR1 is SEHNR and CDR2 FQNEAQ (reference sequence). The CDR3 nucleotides read TGTGCCAGCAGCTTAGCGTGGAGACTAGCCAGCGCCCTCACAGATACGCAGTATTTT. It encodes CASSLAWRLASALTDTQYF. The variable domain in full, completed from reference TRBV7-9 and TRBJ2-3, reads DTGVSQNPRHKITKRGQNVTFRCDPISEHNRLYWYRQTLGQGPEFLTYFQNEAQLEKSRLLSDRFSAERPKGSFSTLEIQRTEQGDSAMYLCASSLAWRLASALTDTQYFGPGTRLTVL.

The chain uses TRBV18 and TRBJ2-2; TRBD1 matches 9 bases. V dropped 3 bases and J dropped 6; count of bases not matched to a gene: 5. CDR1 and CDR2 (germline): KGHSH, LQKENI. This CDR3 has 15 amino acids. DNA of the CDR3: TGTGCCAGCTCACCCCGGGACAGGGCTGCCGGGGAGCTGTTTTTT. Amino acids: CASSPRDRAAGELFF.

The chain combines TRBV3-1 (or the pseudogene TRBV3-2) with TRBJ1-5; D remains ambiguous. Trimming removed 1 base at V and 5 bases at J, with 12 bases between. Per germline, CDR1 LGHDT and CDR2 YNNKEL (reference sequence). The length of the CDR3 is 15 residues. CDR3 sequence reads: CASSQGAGIYQPQHF. Written as DNA, the CDR3 is TGTGCCAGCAGCCAAGGTGCGGGCATTTATCAGCCCCAGCATTTT.

This chain connects TRBV7-2 to TRBJ1-5, with a tentative D call TRBD1 (6 bases). CDR1 is SGHTA, CDR2 FQGNSA, per germline. V was clipped by 3 bases and J by 6 bases, with 18 bases between them. The CDR3 contains 16 residues. In DNA form, the CDR3 reads TGTGCCAGCAGCTTTGGTAAGACAGGCCTAACTCAGCCCCAGCATTTT. It translates to CASSFGKTGLTQPQHF. Full variable domain (outside the CDR3, taken from reference TRBV7-2 and TRBJ1-5): GAGVSQSPSNKVTEKGKDVELRCDPISGHTALYWYRQSLGQGLEFLIYFQGNSAPDKSGLPSDRFSAERTGGSVSTLTIQRTQQEDSAVYLCASSFGKTGLTQPQHFGDGTRLSIL.

The CDR3 spells CAISAVQGYEQYV. CDR3 DNA sequence: TGTGCCATCAGTGCGGTACAGGGTTACGAGCAGTACGTC. V usage is TRBV10-3 and J usage is TRBJ2-7, with a tentative D call TRBD1 (6 bases). Looked up from germline, CDR1 is ENHRY and CDR2 is SYGVKD. The germline V and J ends were trimmed by 4 bases and 4 bases, with 11 bases remaining between them. This CDR3 region has 13 residues.

This clone has a handful of counts. The J gene is TRBJ1-1, the V gene TRBV6-5; possibly TRBD1 for D (5 bases). The V and J ends lost 8 bases and 4 bases respectively, with 17 bases between them. Germline V gene lookup returns CDR1 MNHEY and CDR2 SVGAGI. This CDR3 spans 14 amino acids. CDR3 nucleotides: TGTGCCAGCGGCAAGGGGCGGGGGGTCACTGAAGCTTTCTTT. This sequence encodes CASGKGRGVTEAFF.

This rearrangement joins TRBV7-9 to TRBJ1-1, with 7 bases identical to TRBD1. CDR1 SEHNR and CDR2 FQNEAQ come from the germline V gene (reference sequence). The CDR3 sequence is 15 residues long. The junction had 7 bases not matched to a gene; V was cut back by 5 bases and J by 1 base. CDR3 sequence: CASSREQGSNTEAFF. CDR3 bases: TGTGCCAGCAGCCGAGAACAGGGGTCGAACACTGAAGCTTTCTTT.

The V gene is TRBV7-2, the J gene TRBJ2-1; 11 bases fit TRBD2. The CDR3 runs 15 residues. The J segment lost 4 bases and the V segment lost 1 base, leaving 0 bases of the junction unmatched. Per the germline V gene, CDR1 is SGHTA and CDR2 is FQGNSA. The CDR3 DNA follows: TGTGCCAGCAGCTTAGTAGCGGGAGGGTACAATGAGCAGTTCTTC. Translated: CASSLVAGGYNEQFF. Complete variable domain (other parts from reference TRBV7-2 and TRBJ2-1): GAGVSQSPSNKVTEKGKDVELRCDPISGHTALYWYRQSLGQGLEFLIYFQGNSAPDKSGLPSDRFSAERTGGSVSTLTIQRTQQEDSAVYLCASSLVAGGYNEQFFGPGTRLTVL.

Only a few counts were recorded for this clone. The rearrangement uses TRBV15 and TRBJ1-4; D is uncertain. Germline CDR1 LNHNV, CDR2 YYDKDF (reference sequence). The CDR3 covers 16 residues. Trimming removed 3 bases at V and 5 bases at J, with 16 bases between. The CDR3 reads CATSRGARVENEKLFF. The CDR3 DNA reads as TGTGCCACCAGCAGGGGAGCTAGGGTTGAGAATGAAAAACTGTTTTTT.